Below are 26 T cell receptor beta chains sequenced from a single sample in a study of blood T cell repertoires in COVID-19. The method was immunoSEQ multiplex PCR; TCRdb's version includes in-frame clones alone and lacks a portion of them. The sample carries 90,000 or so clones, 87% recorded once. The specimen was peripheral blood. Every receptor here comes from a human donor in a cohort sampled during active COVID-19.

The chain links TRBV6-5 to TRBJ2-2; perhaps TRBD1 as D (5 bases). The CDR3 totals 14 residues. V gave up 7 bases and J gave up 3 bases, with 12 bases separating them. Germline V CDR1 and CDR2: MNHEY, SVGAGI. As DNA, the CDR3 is TGTGCCAGCAACGCAGGGTGGGACACCGGGGAGCTGTTTTTT. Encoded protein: CASNAGWDTGELFF.

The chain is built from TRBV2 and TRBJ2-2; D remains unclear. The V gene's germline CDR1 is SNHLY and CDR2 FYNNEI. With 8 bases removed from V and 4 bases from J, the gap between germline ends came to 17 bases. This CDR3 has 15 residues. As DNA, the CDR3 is TGTGCCAGCGCGGCTTCGGCTAGTAGCACCGGGGAGCTGTTTTTT. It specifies CASAASASSTGELFF.

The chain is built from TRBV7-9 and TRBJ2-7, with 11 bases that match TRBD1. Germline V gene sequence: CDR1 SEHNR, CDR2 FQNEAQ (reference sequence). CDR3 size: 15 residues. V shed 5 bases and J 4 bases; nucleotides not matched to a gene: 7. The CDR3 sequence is CASSLRTGGKYEQYF. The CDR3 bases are TGTGCCAGCAGCCTTAGGACAGGGGGCAAGTACGAGCAGTACTTC.

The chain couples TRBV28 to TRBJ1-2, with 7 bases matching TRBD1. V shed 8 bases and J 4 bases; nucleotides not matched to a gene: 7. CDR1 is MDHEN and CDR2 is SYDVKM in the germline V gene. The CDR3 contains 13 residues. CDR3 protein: CASLPRGTYGYTF. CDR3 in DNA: TGTGCCAGCCTTCCCAGGGGGACCTATGGCTACACCTTC.

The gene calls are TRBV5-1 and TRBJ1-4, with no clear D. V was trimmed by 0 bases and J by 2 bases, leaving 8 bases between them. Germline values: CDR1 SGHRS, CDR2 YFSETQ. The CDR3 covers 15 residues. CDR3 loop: CASSLAPGTNEKLFF. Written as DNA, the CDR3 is TGCGCCAGCAGCTTGGCCCCAGGCACTAATGAAAAACTGTTTTTT.

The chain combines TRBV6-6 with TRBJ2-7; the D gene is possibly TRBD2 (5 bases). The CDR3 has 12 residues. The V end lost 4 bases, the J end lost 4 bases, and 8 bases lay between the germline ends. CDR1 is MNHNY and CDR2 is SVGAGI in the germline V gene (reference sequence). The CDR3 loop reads CASSSPGYEQYF. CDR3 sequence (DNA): TGTGCCAGCAGTTCTCCGGGGTACGAGCAGTACTTC.

The CDR3 protein is CASSSRAGDNQPQHF. The CDR3 DNA is TGTGCCAGTAGTTCCCGGGCAGGGGACAATCAGCCCCAGCATTTT. The gene calls are TRBV19 and TRBJ1-5; a possible D gene is TRBD1 (6 bases). CDR3 size: 15 residues. The V end lost 5 bases, the J end lost 3 bases, and 14 bases lay between the germline ends. Per the germline V gene, CDR1 is LNHDA and CDR2 is SQIVND (reference sequence).

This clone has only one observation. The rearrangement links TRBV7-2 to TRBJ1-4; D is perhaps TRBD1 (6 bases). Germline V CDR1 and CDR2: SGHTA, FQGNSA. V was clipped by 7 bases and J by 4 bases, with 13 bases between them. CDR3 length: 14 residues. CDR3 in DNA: TGTGCCAGCACCGTGACAGGCCTTAATGAAAAACTGTTTTTT. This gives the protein CASTVTGLNEKLFF.

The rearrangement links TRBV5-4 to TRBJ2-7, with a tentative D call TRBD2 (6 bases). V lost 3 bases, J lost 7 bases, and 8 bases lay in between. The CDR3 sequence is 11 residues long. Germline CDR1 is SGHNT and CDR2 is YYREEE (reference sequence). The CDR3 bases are TGTGCCAGCAGCTCCGCGGGGGAGCAGTACTTC. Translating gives CASSSAGEQYF. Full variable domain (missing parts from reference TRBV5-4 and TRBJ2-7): ETGVTQSPTHLIKTRGQQVTLRCSSQSGHNTVSWYQQALGQGPQFIFQYYREEENGRGNFPPRFSGLQFPNYSSELNVNALELDDSALYLCASSSAGEQYFGPGTRLTVT.

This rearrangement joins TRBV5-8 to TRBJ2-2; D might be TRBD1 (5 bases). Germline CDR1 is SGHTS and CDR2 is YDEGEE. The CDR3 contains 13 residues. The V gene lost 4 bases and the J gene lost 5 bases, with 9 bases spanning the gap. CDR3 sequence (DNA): TGTGCCAGCAGCCTAAGACAGACCGGGGAGCTGTTTTTT. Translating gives CASSLRQTGELFF.

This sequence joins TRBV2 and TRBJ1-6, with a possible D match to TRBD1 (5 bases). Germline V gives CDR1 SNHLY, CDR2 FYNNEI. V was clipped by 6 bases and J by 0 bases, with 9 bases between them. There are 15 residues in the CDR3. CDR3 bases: TGTGCCAGCAGCTACAGGAGCTCCTATAATTCACCCCTCCACTTT. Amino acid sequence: CASSYRSSYNSPLHF.

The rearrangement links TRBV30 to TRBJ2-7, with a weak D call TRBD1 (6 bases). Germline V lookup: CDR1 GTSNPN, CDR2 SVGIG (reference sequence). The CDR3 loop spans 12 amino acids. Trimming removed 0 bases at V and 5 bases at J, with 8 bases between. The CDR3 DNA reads TGTGCCTGGAGTGTTAGGGGGAACGAGCAGTACTTC. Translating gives CAWSVRGNEQYF.

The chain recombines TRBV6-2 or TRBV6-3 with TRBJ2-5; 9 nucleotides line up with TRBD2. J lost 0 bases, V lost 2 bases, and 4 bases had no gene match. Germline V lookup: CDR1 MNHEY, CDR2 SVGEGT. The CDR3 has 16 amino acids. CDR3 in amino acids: CASSYRLAEYQETQYF. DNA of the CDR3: TGTGCCAGCAGTTACAGACTAGCGGAGTACCAAGAGACCCAGTACTTC.

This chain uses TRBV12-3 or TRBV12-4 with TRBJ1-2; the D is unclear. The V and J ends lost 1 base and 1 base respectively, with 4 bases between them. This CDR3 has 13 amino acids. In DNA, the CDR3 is TGTGCCAGCAGTTTAGTAGATAACTATGGCTACACCTTC. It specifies CASSLVDNYGYTF.

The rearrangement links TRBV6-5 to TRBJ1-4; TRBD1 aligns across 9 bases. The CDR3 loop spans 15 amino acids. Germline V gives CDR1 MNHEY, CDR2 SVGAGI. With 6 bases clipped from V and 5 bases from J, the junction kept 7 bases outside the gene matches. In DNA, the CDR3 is TGTGCCAGCAGCCACGGGGGGACAGGGAATGAAAAACTGTTTTTT. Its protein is CASSHGGTGNEKLFF.

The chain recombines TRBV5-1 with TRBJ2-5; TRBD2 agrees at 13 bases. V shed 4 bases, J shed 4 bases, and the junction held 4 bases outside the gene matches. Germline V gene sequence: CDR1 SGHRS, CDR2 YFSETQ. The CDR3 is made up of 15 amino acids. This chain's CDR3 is CASSGRTSGGETQYF. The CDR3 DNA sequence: TGCGCCAGCAGCGGGAGGACTAGCGGGGGAGAGACCCAGTACTTC.

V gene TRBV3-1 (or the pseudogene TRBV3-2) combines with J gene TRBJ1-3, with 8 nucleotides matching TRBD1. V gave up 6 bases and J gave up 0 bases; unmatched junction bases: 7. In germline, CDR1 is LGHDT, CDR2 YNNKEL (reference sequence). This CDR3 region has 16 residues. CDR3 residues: CASRARGQSSGNTIYF. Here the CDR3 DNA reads TGTGCCAGCAGAGCCAGGGGGCAAAGCTCTGGAAACACCATATATTTT.

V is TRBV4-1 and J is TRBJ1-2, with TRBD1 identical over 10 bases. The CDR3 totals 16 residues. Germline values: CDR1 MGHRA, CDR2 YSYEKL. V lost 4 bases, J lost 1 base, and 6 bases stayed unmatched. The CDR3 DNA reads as TGCGCCAGCAGCCTCCCGGGACAGGGGCTTAACTATGGCTACACCTTC. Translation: CASSLPGQGLNYGYTF.

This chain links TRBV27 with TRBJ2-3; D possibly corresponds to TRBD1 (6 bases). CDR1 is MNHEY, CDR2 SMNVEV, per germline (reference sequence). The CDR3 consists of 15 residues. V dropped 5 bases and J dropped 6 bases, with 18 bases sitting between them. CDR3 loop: CASSPPPTGWDTQYF. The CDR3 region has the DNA TGTGCCAGCAGTCCCCCCCCCACAGGGTGGGATACGCAGTATTTT.

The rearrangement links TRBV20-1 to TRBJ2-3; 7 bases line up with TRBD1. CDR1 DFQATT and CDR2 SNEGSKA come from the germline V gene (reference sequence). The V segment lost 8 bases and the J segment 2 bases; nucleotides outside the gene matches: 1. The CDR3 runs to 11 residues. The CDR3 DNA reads TGCAGTAAGGGGGCCACAGATACGCAGTATTTT. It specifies CSKGATDTQYF.

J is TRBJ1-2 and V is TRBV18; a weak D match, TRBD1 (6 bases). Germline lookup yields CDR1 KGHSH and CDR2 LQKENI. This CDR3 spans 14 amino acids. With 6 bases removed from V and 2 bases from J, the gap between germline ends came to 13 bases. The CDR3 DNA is TGTGCCAGCTCTCTGAAAACAGGGAACTATGGCTACACCTTC. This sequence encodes CASSLKTGNYGYTF.

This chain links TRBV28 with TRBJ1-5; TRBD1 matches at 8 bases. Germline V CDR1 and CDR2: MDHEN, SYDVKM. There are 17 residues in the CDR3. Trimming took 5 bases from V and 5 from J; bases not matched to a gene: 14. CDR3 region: CASSRGQGRPPYQPQHF. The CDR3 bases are TGTGCCAGCAGTAGAGGACAGGGAAGACCTCCTTATCAGCCCCAGCATTTT.

The CDR3 sequence is CASSPLLARPYF. For the CDR3, the DNA is TGTGCCAGCAGTCCACTACTAGCGAGACCTTACTTC. The chain recombines TRBV12-3 or TRBV12-4 with TRBJ2-7, with 7 bases matching TRBD2. With V trimmed by 5 bases and J by 13 bases, 11 bases remained unmatched. This CDR3 has 12 residues.

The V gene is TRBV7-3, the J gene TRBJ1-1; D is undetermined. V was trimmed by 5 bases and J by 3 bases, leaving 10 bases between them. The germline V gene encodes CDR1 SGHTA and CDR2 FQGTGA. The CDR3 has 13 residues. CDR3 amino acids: CASSSGRDTEAFF. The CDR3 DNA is TGTGCCAGCAGCAGCGGCAGAGACACTGAAGCTTTCTTT. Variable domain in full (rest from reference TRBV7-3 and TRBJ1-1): GAGVSQTPSNKVTEKGKYVELRCDPISGHTALYWYRQSLGQGPEFLIYFQGTGAADDSGLPNDRFFAVRPEGSVSTLKIQRTERGDSAVYLCASSSGRDTEAFFGQGTRLTVV.

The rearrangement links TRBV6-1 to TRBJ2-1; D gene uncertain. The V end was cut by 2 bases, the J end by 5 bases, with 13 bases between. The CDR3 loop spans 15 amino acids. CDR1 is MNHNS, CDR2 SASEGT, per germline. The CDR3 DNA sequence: TGTGCCAGCAGTGAACAGTCATTGCGGCACAATGAGCAGTTCTTC. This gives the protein CASSEQSLRHNEQFF.

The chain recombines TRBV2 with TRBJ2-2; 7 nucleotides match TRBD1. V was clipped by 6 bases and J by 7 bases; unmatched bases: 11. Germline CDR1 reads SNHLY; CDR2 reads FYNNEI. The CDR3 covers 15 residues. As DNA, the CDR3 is TGTGCCAGCAGCCGGGACAGCTCTAAGGGCGGGGAGCTGTTTTTT. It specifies CASSRDSSKGGELFF.